This T cell receptor beta chain stems from a study of T cell responses to AZD1222 COVID-19 vaccine. V lost 1 base to trimming and J lost 0 bases, with 14 bases between them. The germline gives CDR1 SEHNR, CDR2 FQNEAQ (reference sequence). The CDR3 covers 17 residues. Assay: immunoSEQ multiplex PCR; the TCRdb copy retains only in-frame clones and omits some. Of 150,000 to 200,000 clones listed, 70% to 90% are singletons. The clonotype comes from an adult who received the AZD1222 COVID-19 vaccine. The J gene is TRBJ2-3, the V gene TRBV7-9, with D possibly being TRBD1 (6 bases). The sequencing here drew on peripheral blood, taken 28 days after the second AZD1222 dose. The DNA for the CDR3 is TGTGCCAGCAGCTTAGGAGGGGGTCGGCCTAGCACAGATACGCAGTATTTT. The encoded protein is CASSLGGGRPSTDTQYF.